This entry lists 10 T cell receptor beta chains sequenced from one sample in a study of CD8 T cells in ankylosing spondylitis. TCRdb called the 5' RACE reads again in MiXCR, with one record for every CDR3 protein. The data contain about 200,000 distinct CDR3 sequences, around 13% of them singletons. Sequencing was performed on blood, either unsorted or a sorted T cell fraction (not recorded which). These receptors came from a male donor with ankylosing spondylitis or in good health (not recorded which).

This clonotype was seen at least ten times. The V call is TRBV6-4, the J call TRBJ2-2, with unresolved D. This CDR3 region has 14 residues. Germline V CDR1 and CDR2: MRHNA, SNTAGT. V dropped 6 bases and J dropped 5 bases, with 13 bases sitting between them. The CDR3: CASSLASDTGELFF. CDR3 nucleotide sequence: TGTGCCAGCAGCTTAGCTTCGGATACCGGGGAGCTGTTTTTT.

This clonotype was found a few times. V gene TRBV25-1 combines with J gene TRBJ1-1, with 9 bases fitting TRBD1. V trimming: 3 bases; J trimming: 3 bases; junction bases outside the gene matches: 8. CDR3 length: 16 residues. Germline values: CDR1 MGHDK, CDR2 SYGVNS. CDR3 in amino acids: CASSDRGTGLHTEAFF. DNA of the CDR3: TGTGCCAGCAGTGACCGGGGGACAGGGCTTCACACTGAAGCTTTCTTT.

This chain joins TRBV10-2 and TRBJ2-1, with 7 nucleotides matching TRBD1. This CDR3 is built from 16 residues. J was trimmed by 4 bases and V by 4 bases; bases with no gene match: 10. Germline assignment: CDR1 WSHSY and CDR2 SAAADI. In nucleotides, the CDR3 is TGCGCCAGCAGTGGGGTCCCGGGACAGTTGTACAATGAGCAGTTCTTC. Translating it yields CASSGVPGQLYNEQFF.

In its sample, this clonotype was seen many times. The chain joins TRBV11-2 to TRBJ2-1, with TRBD1 matching 7 bases. The V gene's germline CDR1 is SGHAT and CDR2 FQNNGV. This CDR3 spans 11 amino acids. CDR3 DNA: TGTGTCTGCGGCAGGGGGAATGAGCAGTTCTTC. Translation: CVCGRGNEQFF.

Points on this clonotype: A much larger clone lies a single base off, so this may be a read error. The genes are TRBV6-1 and TRBJ2-1; 11 positions match TRBD2. Germline values: CDR1 MNHNS, CDR2 SASEGT. V was pared by 5 bases and J by 7 bases, with 4 bases of the junction left unmatched. The CDR3 has 14 residues. The CDR3 DNA follows: TGTGCCAGCAGTATAGCGGGAGGGCCAAATGAGCAGTTCTTC. It yields the protein CASSIAGGPNEQFF.

The chain employs TRBV5-1 and TRBJ1-1, with D uncertain. Germline assignment: CDR1 SGHRS and CDR2 YFSETQ. V lost 0 bases and J 0 bases, leaving 9 bases between the germline ends. This CDR3 region has 15 residues. Written as DNA, the CDR3 is TGCGCCAGCAGCTTGGAAGATCTCCTGAACACTGAAGCTTTCTTT. Translated, it gives CASSLEDLLNTEAFF.

This clonotype showed up many times. This chain joins TRBV5-1 and TRBJ1-2; 8 bases are shared with TRBD1. The germline V gene encodes CDR1 SGHRS and CDR2 YFSETQ. J gave up 1 base and V 4 bases, and 6 bases lay outside the gene matches. The CDR3 sequence is 15 residues long. In DNA form, the CDR3 reads TGCGCCAGCAGCGTTGGACAGGGAGTTAACTATGGCTACACCTTC. This encodes CASSVGQGVNYGYTF.

The gene calls are TRBV9 and TRBJ1-1, with D unresolved. CDR3 size: 13 residues. Germline V CDR1 and CDR2: SGDLS, YYNGEE. V lost 3 bases and J 1 base, leaving 7 bases between the germline ends. Here the CDR3 DNA reads TGTGCCAGCAGCGCTGACTGGAACACTGAAGCTTTCTTT. This encodes CASSADWNTEAFF.

Many counts were recorded for this clonotype. This chain links TRBV12-3 or TRBV12-4 with TRBJ2-2, with D maybe TRBD1 (6 bases). There are 14 residues in the CDR3. Trimming removed 4 bases from V and 3 bases from J, with 9 bases in between. In DNA, the CDR3 is TGTGCCAGCAGTTATACAGGGTACACCGGGGAGCTGTTTTTT. Translating it yields CASSYTGYTGELFF.

This clonotype appeared a few times. The chain carries TRBV27 and TRBJ2-1; D is possibly TRBD2 (5 bases). The CDR3 totals 15 residues. The V gene's germline CDR1 is MNHEY and CDR2 SMNVEV (reference sequence). V lost 3 bases and J lost 4, with 13 bases in between. The DNA for the CDR3 is TGTGCCAGCAGTTTGGCGGGCATAGTTTACAATGAGCAGTTCTTC. Translated: CASSLAGIVYNEQFF.